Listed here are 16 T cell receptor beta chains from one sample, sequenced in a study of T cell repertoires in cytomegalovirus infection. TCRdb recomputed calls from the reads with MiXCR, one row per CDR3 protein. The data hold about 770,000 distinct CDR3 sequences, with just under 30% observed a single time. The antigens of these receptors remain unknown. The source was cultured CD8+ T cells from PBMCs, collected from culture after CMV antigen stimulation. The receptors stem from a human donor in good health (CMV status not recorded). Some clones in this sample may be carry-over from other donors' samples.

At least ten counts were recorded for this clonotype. CDR3 sequence reads: CASSLGRPPPEAFF. Here the CDR3 DNA reads TGTGCCAGCAGCTTAGGCCGACCACCACCTGAAGCTTTCTTT. The chain has TRBV7-8 and TRBJ1-1; no firm D call. This CDR3 comprises 14 residues. Germline values: CDR1 SGHVS, CDR2 FQNEAQ. V shed 1 base and J shed 6 bases, with 12 bases lying between them.

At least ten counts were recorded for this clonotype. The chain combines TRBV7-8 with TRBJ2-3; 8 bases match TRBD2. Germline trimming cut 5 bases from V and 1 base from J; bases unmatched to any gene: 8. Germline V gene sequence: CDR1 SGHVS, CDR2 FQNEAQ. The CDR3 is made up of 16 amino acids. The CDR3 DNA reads TGTGCCAGCAGCCTCATGCGGGGGGCGGGCACAGATACGCAGTATTTT. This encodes CASSLMRGAGTDTQYF.

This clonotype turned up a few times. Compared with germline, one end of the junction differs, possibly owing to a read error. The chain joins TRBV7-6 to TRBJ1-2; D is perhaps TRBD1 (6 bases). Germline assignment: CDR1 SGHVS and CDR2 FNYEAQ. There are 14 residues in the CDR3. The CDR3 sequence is CASSLKGGHYDYTF. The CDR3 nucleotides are TGTGCCAGCAGCTTAAAGGGGGGTCACTATGACTACACCTTC.

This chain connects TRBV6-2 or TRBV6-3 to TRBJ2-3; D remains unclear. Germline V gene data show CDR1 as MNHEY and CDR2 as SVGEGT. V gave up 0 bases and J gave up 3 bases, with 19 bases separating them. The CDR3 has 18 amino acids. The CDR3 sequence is CASSYSSTDPPSTDTQYF. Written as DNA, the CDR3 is TGTGCCAGCAGTTACTCTTCTACCGACCCGCCGAGTACAGATACGCAGTATTTT.

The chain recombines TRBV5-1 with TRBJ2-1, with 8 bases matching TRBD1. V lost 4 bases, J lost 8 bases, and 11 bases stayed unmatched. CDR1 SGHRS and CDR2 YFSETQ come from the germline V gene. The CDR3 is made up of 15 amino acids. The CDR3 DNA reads TGCGCCAGCAGCCCGAGGGCAGGGGGCAGGGATGAGCAGTTCTTC. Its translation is CASSPRAGGRDEQFF.

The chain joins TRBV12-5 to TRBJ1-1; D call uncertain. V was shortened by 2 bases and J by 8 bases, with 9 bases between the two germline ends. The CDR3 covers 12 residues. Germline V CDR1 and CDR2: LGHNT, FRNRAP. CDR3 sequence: CASGLSTGEAFF. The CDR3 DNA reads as TGTGCTAGTGGTTTGTCCACTGGCGAAGCTTTCTTT.

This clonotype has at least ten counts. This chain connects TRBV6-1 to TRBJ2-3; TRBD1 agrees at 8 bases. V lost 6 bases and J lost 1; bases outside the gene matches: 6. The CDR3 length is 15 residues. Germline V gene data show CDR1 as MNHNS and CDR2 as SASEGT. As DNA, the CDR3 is TGTGCCAGCAGCCTTGGACAGGGCCGCACAGATACGCAGTATTTT. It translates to CASSLGQGRTDTQYF.

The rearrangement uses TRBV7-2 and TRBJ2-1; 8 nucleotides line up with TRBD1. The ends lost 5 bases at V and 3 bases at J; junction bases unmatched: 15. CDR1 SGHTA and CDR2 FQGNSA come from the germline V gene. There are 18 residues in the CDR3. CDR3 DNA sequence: TGTGCCAGCAGCGCACCAGGACAGGGCCCTCCGGTCTACAATGAGCAGTTCTTC. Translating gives CASSAPGQGPPVYNEQFF. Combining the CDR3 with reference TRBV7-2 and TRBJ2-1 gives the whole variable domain GAGVSQSPSNKVTEKGKDVELRCDPISGHTALYWYRQSLGQGLEFLIYFQGNSAPDKSGLPSDRFSAERTGGSVSTLTIQRTQQEDSAVYLCASSAPGQGPPVYNEQFFGPGTRLTVL.

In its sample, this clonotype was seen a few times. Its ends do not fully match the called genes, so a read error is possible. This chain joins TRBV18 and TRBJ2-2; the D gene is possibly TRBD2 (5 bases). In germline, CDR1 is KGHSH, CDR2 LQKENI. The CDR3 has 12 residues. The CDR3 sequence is CASSPPSGELFF. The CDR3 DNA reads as TGTGCCAGCTCACCACCGTCCGGGGAACTGTTTTTT.

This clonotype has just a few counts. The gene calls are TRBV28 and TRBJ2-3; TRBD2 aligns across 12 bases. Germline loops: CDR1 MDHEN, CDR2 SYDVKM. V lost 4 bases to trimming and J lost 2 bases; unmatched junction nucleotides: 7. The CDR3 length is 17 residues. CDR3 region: CASSSTRTSGDTDTQYF. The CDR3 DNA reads TGTGCCAGCAGTTCTACCCGGACTAGCGGGGACACAGATACGCAGTATTTT.

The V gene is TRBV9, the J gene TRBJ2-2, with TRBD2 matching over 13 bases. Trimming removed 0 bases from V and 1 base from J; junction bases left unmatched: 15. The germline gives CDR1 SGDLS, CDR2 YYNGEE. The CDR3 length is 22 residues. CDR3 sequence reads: CASSVAKSGLAGSNENTGELFF. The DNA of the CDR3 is TGTGCCAGCAGCGTAGCTAAGTCGGGACTAGCGGGGTCCAACGAGAACACCGGGGAGCTGTTTTTT. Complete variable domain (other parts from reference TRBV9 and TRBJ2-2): DSGVTQTPKHLITATGQRVTLRCSPRSGDLSVYWYQQSLDQGLQFLIQYYNGEERAKGNILERFSAQQFPDLHSELNLSSLELGDSALYFCASSVAKSGLAGSNENTGELFFGEGSRLTVL.

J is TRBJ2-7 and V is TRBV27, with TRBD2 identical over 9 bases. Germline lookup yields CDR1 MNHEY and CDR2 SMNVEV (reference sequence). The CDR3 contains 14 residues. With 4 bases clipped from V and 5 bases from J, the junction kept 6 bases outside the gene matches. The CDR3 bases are TGTGCCAGCAGTTGGGCGGGGGGGCCCCACGAGCAGTACTTC. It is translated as CASSWAGGPHEQYF.

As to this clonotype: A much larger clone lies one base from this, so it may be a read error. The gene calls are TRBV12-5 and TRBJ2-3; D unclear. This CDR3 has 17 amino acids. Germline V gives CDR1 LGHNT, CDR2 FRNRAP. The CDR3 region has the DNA TGTGCTAGTGGTTCCAAGACCGTGCTGCAAAGCACAGATACGCAGTGTTTT. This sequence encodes CASGSKTVLQSTDTQCF.

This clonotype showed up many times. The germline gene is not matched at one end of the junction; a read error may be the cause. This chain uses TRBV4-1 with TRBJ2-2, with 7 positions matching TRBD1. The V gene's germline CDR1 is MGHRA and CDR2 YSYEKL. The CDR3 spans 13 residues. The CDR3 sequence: CASSHRGTGELFF. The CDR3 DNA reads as TGTGCCAGCAGCCACAGGGGCACCGGGGAGCTGTTTTTT.

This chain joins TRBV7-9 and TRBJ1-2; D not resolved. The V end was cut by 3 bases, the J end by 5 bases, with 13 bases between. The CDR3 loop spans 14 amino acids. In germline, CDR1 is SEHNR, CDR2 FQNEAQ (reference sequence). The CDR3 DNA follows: TGTGCCAGCAGCTTCGGAGGGATCTCTTATGGCTACACCTTC. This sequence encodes CASSFGGISYGYTF.

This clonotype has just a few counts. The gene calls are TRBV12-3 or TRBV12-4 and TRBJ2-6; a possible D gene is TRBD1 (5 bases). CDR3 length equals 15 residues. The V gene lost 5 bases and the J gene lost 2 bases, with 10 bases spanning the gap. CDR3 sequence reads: CASSPWGTGANVLTF. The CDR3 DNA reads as TGTGCCAGCAGTCCTTGGGGCACTGGGGCCAACGTCCTGACTTTC.